This T cell receptor beta chain was captured by sequencing in a study of T cells in Graves' hyperthyroidism and ophthalmopathy. Whole-study findings and limits: Ophthalmopathy prediction by the model preceded onset by a median roughly 6 months. Blood also held most thyroid clonotypes expanded beyond 0.001.

This clonotype was found many times. As yet, its antigen is unknown. Per the germline V gene, CDR1 is LGHNT and CDR2 is FRNRAP. This CDR3 region has 13 residues. The V gene end was trimmed by 5 bases and the J gene end by 3 bases; junction bases not matched to a gene: 4. Amplification of TCR beta CDR3 regions was performed using RNA transcripts as template. First-round RT-PCR targeting the TCR CDR3 was performed with the HTBI primer set. Each CDR3 protein gets one entry after TCRdb re-called the multiplex PCR reads with MiXCR. The profile shows roughly 400,000 distinct CDR3 sequences, roughly an eighth of them singletons.

The sample consisted of blood. The chain carries TRBV12-5 and TRBJ2-7; 7 bases are shared with TRBD2. This receptor was obtained from a man aged 50-59 years with Graves' ophthalmopathy. The CDR3 protein is CASGPGLYYEQYF. Here the CDR3 DNA reads TGTGCTAGTGGTCCGGGACTATACTACGAGCAGTACTTC.